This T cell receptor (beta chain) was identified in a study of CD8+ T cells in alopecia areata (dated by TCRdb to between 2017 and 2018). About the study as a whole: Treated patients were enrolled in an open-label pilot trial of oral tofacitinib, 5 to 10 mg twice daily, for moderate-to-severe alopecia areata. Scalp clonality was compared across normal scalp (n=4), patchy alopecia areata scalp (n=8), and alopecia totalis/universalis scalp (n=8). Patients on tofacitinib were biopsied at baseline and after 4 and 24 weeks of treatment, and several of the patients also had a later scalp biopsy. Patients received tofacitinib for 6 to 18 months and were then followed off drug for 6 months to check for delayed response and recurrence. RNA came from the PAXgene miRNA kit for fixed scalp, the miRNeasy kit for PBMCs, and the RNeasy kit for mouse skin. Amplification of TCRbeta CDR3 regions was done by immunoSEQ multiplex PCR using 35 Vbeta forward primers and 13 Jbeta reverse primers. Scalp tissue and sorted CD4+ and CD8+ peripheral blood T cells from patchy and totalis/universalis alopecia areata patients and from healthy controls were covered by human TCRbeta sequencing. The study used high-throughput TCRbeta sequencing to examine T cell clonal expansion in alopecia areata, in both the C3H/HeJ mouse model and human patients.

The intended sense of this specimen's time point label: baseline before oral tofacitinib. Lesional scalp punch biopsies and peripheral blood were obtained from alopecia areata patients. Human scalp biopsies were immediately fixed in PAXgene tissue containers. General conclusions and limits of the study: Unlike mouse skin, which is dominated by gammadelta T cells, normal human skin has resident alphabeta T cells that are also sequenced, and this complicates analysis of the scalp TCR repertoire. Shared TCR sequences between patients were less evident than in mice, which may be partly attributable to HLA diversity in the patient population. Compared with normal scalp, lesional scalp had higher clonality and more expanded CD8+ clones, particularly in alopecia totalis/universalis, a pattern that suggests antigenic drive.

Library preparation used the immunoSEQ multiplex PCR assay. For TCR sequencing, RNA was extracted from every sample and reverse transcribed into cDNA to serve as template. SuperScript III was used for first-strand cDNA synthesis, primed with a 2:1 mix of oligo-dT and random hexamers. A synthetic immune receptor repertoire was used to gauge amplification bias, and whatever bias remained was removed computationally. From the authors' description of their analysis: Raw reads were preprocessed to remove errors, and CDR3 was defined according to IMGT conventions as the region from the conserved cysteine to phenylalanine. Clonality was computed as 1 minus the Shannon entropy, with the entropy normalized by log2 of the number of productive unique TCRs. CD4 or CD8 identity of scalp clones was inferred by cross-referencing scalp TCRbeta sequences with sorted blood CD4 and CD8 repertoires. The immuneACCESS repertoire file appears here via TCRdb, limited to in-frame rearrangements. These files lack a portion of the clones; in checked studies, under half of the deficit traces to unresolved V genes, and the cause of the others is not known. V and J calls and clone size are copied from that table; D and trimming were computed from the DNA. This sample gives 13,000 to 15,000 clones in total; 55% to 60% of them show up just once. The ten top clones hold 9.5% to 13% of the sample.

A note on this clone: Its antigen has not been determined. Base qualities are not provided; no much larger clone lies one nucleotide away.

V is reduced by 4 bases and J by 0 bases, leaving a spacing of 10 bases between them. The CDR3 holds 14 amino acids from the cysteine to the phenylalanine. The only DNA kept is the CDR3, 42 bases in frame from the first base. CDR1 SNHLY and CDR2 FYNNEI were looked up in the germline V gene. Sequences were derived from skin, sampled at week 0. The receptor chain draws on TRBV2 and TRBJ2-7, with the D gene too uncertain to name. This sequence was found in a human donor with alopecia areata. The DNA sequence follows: TGTGCCAGCAGTGTTTTGCCGAGCTCCTACGAGCAGTACTTC. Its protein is CASSVLPSSYEQYF.